The 17 T cell receptor beta chains below come from one sample, sequenced in a study of CD8+CD57+ T cells in acquired aplastic anemia. The template for TCR beta VDJ and CDR3 sequence profiling was genomic DNA. MiXCR, applied by TCRdb to the reads, yields one record per CDR3 protein. The repertoire holds some 120,000 distinct CDR3 sequences, 48% seen once, with roughly 2.6% in the top ten. Sequencing used sorted CD4+, CD8+, or CD8+CD57+ T cells (not recorded which) from PBMCs. Every receptor here comes from a human donor in good health, serving as a control.

This clonotype was detected many times. This chain joins TRBV15 and TRBJ1-2; TRBD1 matches at 7 bases. Germline V gene sequence: CDR1 LNHNV, CDR2 YYDKDF (reference sequence). The CDR3 is 14 residues long. Trimming at V came to 5 bases and at J to 4 bases, leaving 7 bases not matched to a gene. CDR3 region: CATSGSGGTYGYTF. CDR3 DNA: TGTGCCACCAGCGGTTCAGGGGGAACCTATGGCTACACCTTC.

This clonotype was observed at least ten times. This chain connects TRBV7-2 to TRBJ2-3, with D maybe TRBD1 (6 bases). The V end lost 5 bases, the J end lost 3 bases, and 15 bases lay between the germline ends. This CDR3 is 15 amino acids long. The germline CDR1 and CDR2 sequences are SGHTA and FQGNSA. The CDR3 sequence is CASSQGQLITDTQYF. The CDR3 region has the DNA TGTGCCAGCAGCCAGGGACAATTAATTACAGATACGCAGTATTTT.

This clonotype came up a few times. The chain recombines TRBV7-7 with TRBJ2-1; 7 nucleotides match TRBD1. The CDR3 covers 16 residues. Germline CDR1 and CDR2: SSHAT and FNYEAQ (reference sequence). The V gene end was trimmed by 5 bases and the J gene end by 0 bases; junction bases not matched to a gene: 7. CDR3 residues: CASSIDRDSSYNEQFF. The CDR3 DNA follows: TGTGCCAGCAGCATCGACAGGGATAGCTCCTACAATGAGCAGTTCTTC.

At least ten counts were recorded for this clonotype. The gene calls are TRBV2 and TRBJ2-1, with 8 bases fitting TRBD1. V trimming: 3 bases; J trimming: 8 bases; junction bases outside the gene matches: 21. Germline V lookup: CDR1 SNHLY, CDR2 FYNNEI. This CDR3 contains 19 residues. The chain's CDR3 is CASSEQGRRGQGDGDEQFF. The CDR3 DNA reads as TGTGCCAGCAGTGAGCAAGGTAGGAGAGGACAGGGCGATGGCGATGAGCAGTTCTTC.

There are many counts of this clonotype. The rearrangement links TRBV19 to TRBJ2-6; 8 bases match TRBD1. The J segment lost 0 bases and the V segment lost 3 bases, leaving 7 bases of the junction unmatched. CDR3 length: 18 amino acids. Germline values: CDR1 LNHDA, CDR2 SQIVND (reference sequence). CDR3 in amino acids: CASSMAGQGTSGANVLTF. The CDR3 DNA reads as TGTGCCAGTAGTATGGCAGGACAGGGAACCTCTGGGGCCAACGTCCTGACTTTC.

By its share, this clonotype is medium-sized. This rearrangement joins TRBV29-1 to TRBJ2-5; tentatively, D is TRBD1 (6 bases). The CDR3 length is 15 residues. V lost 4 bases and J lost 2, with 17 bases in between. Germline CDR1 and CDR2: SQVTM and ANQGSEA. The CDR3 reads CSVGLLTGPQETQYF. The CDR3 coding sequence is TGCAGCGTTGGCCTTCTGACAGGACCGCAAGAGACCCAGTACTTC.

This clonotype was seen at least ten times. The chain couples TRBV5-1 to TRBJ2-7, with TRBD1 as a possible D gene (6 bases). The ends were cut back, 0 bases at V and 7 bases at J, with 14 bases in the middle. Germline lookup yields CDR1 SGHRS and CDR2 YFSETQ. The CDR3 is 14 residues long. CDR3 sequence: CASSLDGGPGEQYF. In DNA form, the CDR3 reads TGCGCCAGCAGCTTGGATGGGGGCCCGGGGGAGCAGTACTTC. The full variable domain, in which reference TRBV5-1 and TRBJ2-7 provide the parts outside the CDR3, is KAGVTQTPRYLIKTRGQQVTLSCSPISGHRSVSWYQQTPGQGLQFLFEYFSETQRNKGNFPGRFSGRQFSNSRSEMNVSTLELGDSALYLCASSLDGGPGEQYFGPGTRLTVT.

The table lists this clonotype with many counts. This chain links TRBV12-3 or TRBV12-4 with TRBJ1-2; D might be TRBD1 (5 bases). The ends were cut back, 8 bases at V and 5 bases at J, with 21 bases in the middle. The CDR3 consists of 15 residues. CDR3 residues: CASLSIGAGIYGYTF. Written as DNA, the CDR3 is TGTGCCAGCCTATCCATTGGGGCAGGAATTTATGGCTACACCTTC.

The table lists this clonotype with a few counts. V and J are TRBV24-1 and TRBJ2-7; D remains unclear. Trimming took 0 bases from V and 5 from J, leaving 16 bases between them. The CDR3 totals 16 residues. Germline CDR1 reads KGHDR; CDR2 reads SFDVKD. DNA of the CDR3: TGTGCCACCAGTGATTTGGTTGGTTGCAAGGTCCACGAGCAGTACTTC. Protein sequence: CATSDLVGCKVHEQYF.

The sample holds many counts of this clonotype. The rearrangement links TRBV12-3 or TRBV12-4 to TRBJ2-1; D call uncertain. This CDR3 has 12 residues. Trimming pared 2 bases from V and 8 bases from J, leaving 7 bases between. For the CDR3, the DNA is TGTGCCAGCAGTTTAAGGGTAGATGAGCAGTTCTTC. This sequence encodes CASSLRVDEQFF.

This clonotype was counted many times. The chain carries TRBV11-2 and TRBJ2-7, with 9 bases that match TRBD1. V lost 1 base, J lost 5 bases, and 9 bases stayed unmatched. There are 16 residues in the CDR3. Looked up from germline, CDR1 is SGHAT and CDR2 is FQNNGV. The CDR3 DNA reads TGTGCCAGCAGCTTAGGACCGACAGGGGGTAACGACGAGCAGTACTTC. Translation gives CASSLGPTGGNDEQYF.

The chain is built from TRBV7-2 and TRBJ1-6, with D unclear. V lost 5 bases to trimming and J lost 6 bases, with 8 bases between them. The CDR3 spans 13 residues. Germline V gene data show CDR1 as SGHTA and CDR2 as FQGNSA. The CDR3 here is CASSRTGNSPLHF. Here the CDR3 DNA reads TGTGCCAGCAGCCGGACGGGTAATTCACCCCTCCACTTT.

This clonotype was counted ten times or more. The rearrangement links TRBV7-2 to TRBJ1-2; D is undetermined. V gave up 1 base and J gave up 8 bases, with 14 bases separating them. CDR3 size: 14 residues. Germline V CDR1 and CDR2: SGHTA, FQGNSA. The CDR3 region is CASSLVEGVGGYTF. The CDR3 coding sequence is TGTGCCAGCAGCTTAGTAGAGGGAGTAGGAGGCTACACCTTC.

The count of this clonotype is one. The gene calls are TRBV20-1 and TRBJ1-2; 7 nucleotides agree with TRBD1. Germline V gene data show CDR1 as DFQATT and CDR2 as SNEGSKA (reference sequence). V lost 2 bases to trimming and J lost 8 bases; unmatched junction nucleotides: 11. The CDR3 loop spans 14 amino acids. CDR3 region: CSARWLGQPEGYTF. The CDR3 DNA sequence: TGCAGTGCTAGATGGTTGGGACAGCCGGAGGGCTACACCTTC.

This clonotype was observed many times. The chain employs TRBV2 and TRBJ1-1; TRBD1 matches 10 bases. CDR3 length equals 14 residues. Germline V lookup: CDR1 SNHLY, CDR2 FYNNEI. V lost 6 bases and J lost 10; bases outside the gene matches: 11. This CDR3 reads CASSPDSGTGAAFF. In nucleotides, the CDR3 is TGTGCCAGCAGCCCTGATTCCGGGACAGGGGCAGCTTTCTTT.

In this sample, this clonotype turned up a few times. The chain combines TRBV19 with TRBJ1-5, with D hard to call. V was shortened by 3 bases and J by 0 bases, with 9 bases between the two germline ends. CDR1 LNHDA and CDR2 SQIVND come from the germline V gene (reference sequence). CDR3 length equals 15 residues. CDR3 in DNA: TGTGCCAGTAGTATGTCCAGGTATAGCAATCAGCCCCAGCATTTT. Amino acid sequence: CASSMSRYSNQPQHF. The entire variable domain, with the rest obtained from reference TRBV19 and TRBJ1-5, is as follows: DGGITQSPKYLFRKEGQNVTLSCEQNLNHDAMYWYRQDPGQGLRLIYYSQIVNDFQKGDIAEGYSVSREKKESFPLTVTSAQKNPTAFYLCASSMSRYSNQPQHFGDGTRLSIL.

This clonotype was detected only a few times. V and J are TRBV2 and TRBJ1-2; a possible D gene is TRBD1 (6 bases). Germline CDR1 reads SNHLY; CDR2 reads FYNNEI. V lost 1 base, J lost 6 bases, and 9 bases lay in between. CDR3 length: 13 residues. DNA for the CDR3: TGTGCCAGCAGTGAAGGGACAGTAAATGGCTACACCTTC. It encodes CASSEGTVNGYTF. Using reference TRBV2 and TRBJ1-2 for the parts outside the CDR3, the full variable domain is EPEVTQTPSHQVTQMGQEVILRCVPISNHLYFYWYRQILGQKVEFLVSFYNNEISEKSEIFDDQFSVERPDGSNFTLKIRSTKLEDSAMYFCASSEGTVNGYTFGSGTRLTVV.